The source of this T cell receptor (beta chain) is a study of vaccination and CD4 T cells after COVID-19. About the study: A median of approximately 100 days (range 35 to 161) separated diagnosis from post-COVID sampling. Samples after vaccination came a median approximately 2.5 months past dose two, ranging 14 to 241.

The CDR3 loop spans 15 amino acids. V was clipped by 4 bases and J by 8 bases; unmatched bases: 14. The V gene's germline CDR1 is SGDLS and CDR2 YYNGEE. Treatment: roughly ten-day PBMC culture with coronavirus spike peptide pools or control peptides (ViraFEST assay). Every well contained some 2 million PBMCs, which were grown with 10 IU/ml IL-2 and about 9.5 ug/ml peptide pools. The study sequenced cultured CD4+ T cell DNA using the Oncomine TCR Beta short-read assay. TCRdb re-analysed the PCR reads in MiXCR, keeping a single row per CDR3 protein. The sample lists some 10,000 distinct CDR3 sequences, about 30% seen once, with about 31% in the top ten. For this clonotype: The antigen remains undetermined.

The chain recombines TRBV9 with TRBJ1-2; TRBD1 aligns across 7 bases. The specimen was cultured CD4+ T cells from blood. The sequence derives from a human donor with COVID-19. CDR3 loop: CASSTRYGGQEGYTF. The CDR3 nucleotides are TGTGCCAGCAGCACGCGTTACGGTGGACAGGAGGGCTACACCTTC.